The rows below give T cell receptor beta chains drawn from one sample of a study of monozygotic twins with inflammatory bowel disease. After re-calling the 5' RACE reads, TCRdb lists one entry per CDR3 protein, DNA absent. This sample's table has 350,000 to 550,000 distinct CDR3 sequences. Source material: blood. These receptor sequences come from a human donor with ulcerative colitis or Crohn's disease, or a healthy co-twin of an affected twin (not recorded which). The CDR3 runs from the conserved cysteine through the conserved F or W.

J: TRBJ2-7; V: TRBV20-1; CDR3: CSASPHQASVAYEQYF
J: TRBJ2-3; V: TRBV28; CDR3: CASSSLPLASDTQYF
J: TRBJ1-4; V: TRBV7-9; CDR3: CASSLAGTTNEKLFF
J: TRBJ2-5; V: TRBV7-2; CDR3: CASSPRQGKETQYF
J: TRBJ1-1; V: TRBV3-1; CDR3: CASSRQTGFGWNTEAFF
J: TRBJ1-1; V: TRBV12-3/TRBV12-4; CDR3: CASSWDIGGTEAFF
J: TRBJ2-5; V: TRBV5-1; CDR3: CASTRTSQETQYF
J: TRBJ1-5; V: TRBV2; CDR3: CASSEDRGFNQPQHF
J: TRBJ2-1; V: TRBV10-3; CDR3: CAISATPSGGRGEQFF
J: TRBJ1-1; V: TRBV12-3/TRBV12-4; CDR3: CASRSTSRGATEAFF
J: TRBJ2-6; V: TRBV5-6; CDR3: CASSIGRSGANVLTF
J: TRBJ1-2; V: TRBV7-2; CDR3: CASSFRDSSNYGYTF
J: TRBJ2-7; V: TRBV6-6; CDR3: CASGEGLEQYF
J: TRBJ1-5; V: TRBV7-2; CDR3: CASSLTDGSNQPQHF
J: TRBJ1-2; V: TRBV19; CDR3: CASSMSVFYGYTF
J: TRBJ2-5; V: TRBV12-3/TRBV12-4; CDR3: CASSSYRGQETQYF
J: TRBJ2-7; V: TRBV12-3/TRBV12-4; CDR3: CASSLGQHYEQYF
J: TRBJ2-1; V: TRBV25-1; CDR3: CASSPSRGRGGIF
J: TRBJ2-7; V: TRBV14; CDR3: CASSQGGQEKTYEQYF
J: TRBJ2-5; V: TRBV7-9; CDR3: CASSVQGQETQYF
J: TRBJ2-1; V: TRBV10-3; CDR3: CATAQGNNEQFF
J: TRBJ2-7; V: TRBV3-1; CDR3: CASSQGASGGSYEQYF
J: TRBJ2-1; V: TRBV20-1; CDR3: CSARRVAGGNNEQFF
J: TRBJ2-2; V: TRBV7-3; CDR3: CASSLIAGNTGELFF
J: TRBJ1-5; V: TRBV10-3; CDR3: CAISESSGAESQPQHF
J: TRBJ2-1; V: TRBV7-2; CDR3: CASNVWTGAEQFF
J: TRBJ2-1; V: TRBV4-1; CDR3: CASSHPGEGWRYNEQFF
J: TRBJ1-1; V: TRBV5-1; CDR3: CASSSPYTFTEAFF
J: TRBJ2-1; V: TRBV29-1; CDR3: CSVKETGGWFPNEQFF
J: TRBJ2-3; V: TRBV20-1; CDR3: CSAKTSLDTQYF
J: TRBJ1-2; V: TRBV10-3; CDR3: CAISESSSTRNYGYTF
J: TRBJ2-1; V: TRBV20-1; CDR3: CSAFAPPGNEQFF
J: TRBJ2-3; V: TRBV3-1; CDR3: CASSLSGGAGDTQYF
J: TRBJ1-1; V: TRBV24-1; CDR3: CATSDSRTGERAEAFF
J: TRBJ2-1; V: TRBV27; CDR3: CASSLSGPSEQFF
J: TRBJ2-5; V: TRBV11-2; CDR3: CASSSNSRWTRSGETQYF
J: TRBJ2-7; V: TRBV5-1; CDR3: CASSFSGALYEQYF
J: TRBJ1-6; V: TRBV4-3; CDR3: CASSQWRESSYNSPLHF
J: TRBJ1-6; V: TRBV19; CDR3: CASSQPGEGSPLHF
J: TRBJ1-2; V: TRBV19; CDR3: CASSPRGPLYTF
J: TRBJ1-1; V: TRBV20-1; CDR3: CSASAIMNTEAFF
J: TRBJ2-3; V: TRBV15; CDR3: CATSRDTRTDTQYF
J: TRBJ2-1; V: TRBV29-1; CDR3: CSVELAGAYEQFF
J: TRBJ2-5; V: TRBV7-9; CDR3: CASNEGVGETQYF
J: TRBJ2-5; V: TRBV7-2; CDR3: CASSPVQRTQYF